One sample yielded the 20 T cell receptor beta chains listed below, sequenced in a study of blood T cell repertoires in COVID-19. TCRdb keeps only in-frame clones here, not all; method: immunoSEQ multiplex PCR. This sample has 250,000 to 350,000 clones, with roughly 88% found just once. Sequenced material: PBMCs or T cells enriched from blood (not recorded which). All receptors derive from a woman in her thirties who had recovered from COVID-19.

This clone was recorded a few times. The chain recombines TRBV11-2 with TRBJ2-5; TRBD1 aligns across 8 bases. Germline V gives CDR1 SGHAT, CDR2 FQNNGV. V shed 2 bases and J 2 bases; nucleotides not matched to a gene: 4. This CDR3 has 15 residues. The DNA for the CDR3 is TGTGCCAGCAGCTTATCGAGGGACAGGCAAGAGACCCAGTACTTC. Protein product: CASSLSRDRQETQYF.

This clone appeared once. The CDR3 DNA follows: TGTGCCAGCAGTTTCAGTGTCAATCAGCCCCAGCATTTT. Translating gives CASSFSVNQPQHF. The chain links TRBV28 to TRBJ1-5; D unclear. There are 13 residues in the CDR3. Germline CDR1 MDHEN, CDR2 SYDVKM. Trimming removed 3 bases from V and 3 bases from J, with 6 bases in between.

V usage is TRBV11-3 and J usage is TRBJ2-1; the match to TRBD2 covers 7 bases. CDR1 is SGHNT and CDR2 is YENEEA in the germline V gene. The J segment lost 3 bases and the V segment lost 3 bases, leaving 2 bases of the junction unmatched. The CDR3 has 14 amino acids. CDR3 region: CASSFSGIYNEQFF. The CDR3 DNA is TGTGCCAGCAGCTTCAGCGGGATCTACAATGAGCAGTTCTTC.

The chain carries TRBV23-1 and TRBJ1-5; no definite D call. TRBV23-1 is identified as an open reading frame with a role that is uncertain. The CDR3 extends over 17 amino acids. V was cut by 2 bases and J by 2 bases, with 16 bases left in between. The CDR3 sequence is CASSQPRVDVCNQPQHF. CDR3 nucleotide sequence: TGCGCCAGCAGTCAACCCCGGGTTGATGTCTGCAATCAGCCCCAGCATTTT.

The chain recombines TRBV27 with TRBJ1-2; 7 bases fit TRBD1. CDR1 is MNHEY, CDR2 SMNVEV, per germline (reference sequence). The V and J ends lost 0 bases and 5 bases, in that order; junction bases with no gene match: 15. The CDR3 is 18 residues long. In nucleotides, the CDR3 is TGTGCCAGCAGTTTATCTGTCAGTGCTGGGACAGTCTTTTATGGCTACACCTTC. Translation: CASSLSVSAGTVFYGYTF.

The rearrangement uses TRBV5-1 and TRBJ1-1, with TRBD1 matching 9 bases. The CDR3 consists of 15 residues. V dropped 0 bases and J dropped 11; count of bases not matched to a gene: 11. Germline values: CDR1 SGHRS, CDR2 YFSETQ. CDR3 nucleotides: TGCGCCAGCAGCTTGGCAGGGACAGGGCCGGAGAGGGCTTTCTTT. This encodes CASSLAGTGPERAFF. The full variable domain, its missing parts supplied by reference TRBV5-1 and TRBJ1-1, is KAGVTQTPRYLIKTRGQQVTLSCSPISGHRSVSWYQQTPGQGLQFLFEYFSETQRNKGNFPGRFSGRQFSNSRSEMNVSTLELGDSALYLCASSLAGTGPERAFFGQGTRLTVV.

This clone was detected only once. The chain combines TRBV24-1 with TRBJ1-1; D might be TRBD1 (6 bases). Germline CDR1 and CDR2: KGHDR and SFDVKD. V was pared by 2 bases and J by 1 base, with 13 bases between. CDR3 length: 16 amino acids. In DNA form, the CDR3 reads TGTGCCACCAGTGATTCGGGGGGGGCGACGAACACTGAAGCTTTCTTT. Its translation: CATSDSGGATNTEAFF.

This sequence joins TRBV7-6 and TRBJ1-6, with D tentatively TRBD1 (6 bases). This CDR3 has 16 residues. Trimming removed 1 base at V and 9 bases at J, with 16 bases between. The germline CDR1 and CDR2 sequences are SGHVS and FNYEAQ. CDR3 DNA sequence: TGTGCCAGCAGCTTAGTCGCCAGGGGAGAAAGTTCACCCCTCCACTTT. Protein product: CASSLVARGESSPLHF.

The J gene is TRBJ2-1, the V gene TRBV5-4; 7 bases line up with TRBD2. CDR1 and CDR2 (germline): SGHNT, YYREEE (reference sequence). Germline trimming cut 0 bases from V and 3 bases from J; bases unmatched to any gene: 9. This CDR3 spans 17 amino acids. CDR3 nucleotide sequence: TGTGCCAGCAGCTTGGCTACGCCTAGCGGTTACTACAATGAGCAGTTCTTC. Amino acids: CASSLATPSGYYNEQFF.

This clone was detected only once. The chain carries TRBV7-6 and TRBJ2-3, with a tentative D call TRBD2 (6 bases). V was shortened by 1 base and J by 7 bases, with 9 bases between the two germline ends. The CDR3 covers 13 residues. CDR1 is SGHVS and CDR2 is FNYEAQ in the germline V gene. The CDR3: CASSLGTSNTQYF. The CDR3 DNA follows: TGTGCCAGCAGCTTAGGCACTAGCAATACGCAGTATTTT.

The genes are TRBV2 and TRBJ1-1; tentatively, D is TRBD1 (5 bases). Trimming stripped 7 bases from V and 1 base from J, with 13 bases between. Germline V gene data show CDR1 as SNHLY and CDR2 as FYNNEI. CDR3 size: 14 residues. The CDR3 nucleotides are TGTGCCAGCACCGAGCAGGGTTGGAACACTGAAGCTTTCTTT. Translating it yields CASTEQGWNTEAFF.

The J gene is TRBJ2-7, the V gene TRBV30; TRBD2 might be the D (5 bases). This CDR3 region has 14 residues. Trimming stripped 1 base from V and 0 bases from J, with 10 bases between. Germline CDR1 is GTSNPN and CDR2 is SVGIG (reference sequence). DNA of the CDR3: TGTGCCTGGAGTGAGGAGCGGTCCTCCTACGAGCAGTACTTC. It codes for CAWSEERSSYEQYF.

V usage is TRBV7-8 and J usage is TRBJ2-3; 7 bases align to TRBD2. The CDR3 is 15 amino acids. After removal of 3 bases from V and 0 bases from J, the junction contained 3 bases not matched to a gene. Germline V CDR1 and CDR2: SGHVS, FQNEAQ. In DNA form, the CDR3 reads TGTGCCAGCAGCTTGGGAGGGACCAGCACAGATACGCAGTATTTT. This gives the protein CASSLGGTSTDTQYF.

The V call is TRBV7-9, the J call TRBJ1-5, with 9 bases matching TRBD1. The V gene's germline CDR1 is SEHNR and CDR2 FQNEAQ (reference sequence). After removal of 2 bases from V and 5 bases from J, the junction contained 13 bases not matched to a gene. CDR3 length: 18 amino acids. CDR3 in amino acids: CASSLYSVRTGAHQPQHF. The DNA of the CDR3 is TGTGCCAGCAGCTTATATTCCGTAAGGACAGGGGCCCATCAGCCCCAGCATTTT.

This clone was detected only once. This sequence joins TRBV5-4 and TRBJ2-5, with TRBD2 as a possible D gene (5 bases). The germline CDR1 and CDR2 sequences are SGHNT and YYREEE (reference sequence). The germline V and J ends were trimmed by 0 bases and 5 bases, with 8 bases remaining between them. This CDR3 spans 13 amino acids. In nucleotides, the CDR3 is TGTGCCAGCAGCTTGGCTCCGGGGGAGACCCAGTACTTC. It codes for CASSLAPGETQYF.

A single count supports this clone. The chain uses TRBV19 and TRBJ2-5; 7 bases align to TRBD1. The CDR3 loop spans 15 amino acids. Per germline, CDR1 LNHDA and CDR2 SQIVND (reference sequence). Germline trimming cut 1 base from V and 4 bases from J; bases unmatched to any gene: 6. The CDR3: CASSIVDRVGETQYF. The CDR3 nucleotides read TGTGCCAGTAGTATAGTCGACAGGGTAGGAGAGACCCAGTACTTC.

In its sample, this clone was seen a few times. The CDR3 DNA follows: TGTGCCAGCAGTCAGACGACAGGGTCCAACTATGGCTACACCTTC. Its protein is CASSQTTGSNYGYTF. V is TRBV7-9 and J is TRBJ1-2, with 7 bases lining up with TRBD1. Germline V gives CDR1 SEHNR, CDR2 FQNEAQ (reference sequence). V was clipped by 6 bases and J by 2 bases; unmatched bases: 9. The CDR3 consists of 15 residues.

This sequence joins TRBV30 and TRBJ1-1; TRBD1 matches 7 bases. The CDR3 is made up of 11 amino acids. Germline assignment: CDR1 GTSNPN and CDR2 SVGIG (reference sequence). The V and J ends lost 8 bases and 6 bases, in that order; junction bases with no gene match: 6. For the CDR3, the DNA is TGTGCCGGACACAGGGGCCCTGAAGCTTTCTTT. This translates into CAGHRGPEAFF.

Comment on this clone: Other DNA sequences in this specimen translate into the identical CDR3. This sequence joins TRBV9 and TRBJ1-1, with D possibly matching TRBD1 (6 bases). Germline V gives CDR1 SGDLS, CDR2 YYNGEE. The V end lost 0 bases, the J end lost 0 bases, and 12 bases lay between the germline ends. The CDR3 covers 16 residues. CDR3 nucleotide sequence: TGTGCCAGCAGCGTAGGGACAGACCTAATGAACACTGAAGCTTTCTTT. Its protein is CASSVGTDLMNTEAFF.

This clone was seen a few times. The chain recombines TRBV28 with TRBJ1-4, with 10 bases aligning to TRBD1. The germline V gene encodes CDR1 MDHEN and CDR2 SYDVKM. This CDR3 comprises 14 residues. V shed 5 bases, J shed 7 bases, and the junction held 4 bases outside the gene matches. CDR3 sequence reads: CASSPDRGREKLFF. The CDR3 coding sequence is TGTGCCAGCAGTCCCGACAGGGGGCGTGAAAAACTGTTTTTT.